The 32 T cell receptor beta chains presented below share a single source sample, sequenced in a study of tumor and adjacent non-tumor tissue in lung cancer. TCRbeta libraries were built with three rounds of nested PCR, modified from ARM-PCR. MiXCR, run by TCRdb on the multiplex PCR reads, gives a single entry per CDR3 protein. The sample shows about 67,000 distinct CDR3 sequences, 76% of them seen only once. This sample's RNA came from whole unsorted tissue. The normal lung tissue was taken more than 3 cm from the tumor edge. Sequencing was performed on distant non-tumor lung tissue. The origin of the receptors is a man aged 55 to 70 with non-small cell lung cancer.

Concerning this clonotype itself: A read error may account for a junction end that differs from germline. The genes are TRBV5-4 and TRBJ2-7, with 7 bases that match TRBD2. The CDR3 has 13 amino acids. The germline V gene encodes CDR1 SGHNT and CDR2 YYREEE (reference sequence). CDR3 sequence reads: CTSSFAGAHEQYF. The CDR3 nucleotides read TGTACCAGCAGCTTTGCGGGAGCACACGAGCAGTACTTC.

The CDR3 sequence: CANRVQANTEAFF. DNA of the CDR3: TGTGCCAACAGGGTACAGGCGAACACTGAAGCTTTCTTT. This rearrangement joins TRBV6-1 to TRBJ1-1; a possible D gene is TRBD1 (6 bases). Germline assignment: CDR1 MNHNS and CDR2 SASEGT. V was clipped by 10 bases and J by 1 base, with 13 bases between them. The CDR3 runs 13 residues.

The chain carries TRBV6-5 and TRBJ2-5, with D maybe TRBD2 (6 bases). V dropped 5 bases and J dropped 7 bases, with 14 bases sitting between them. Germline V gene data show CDR1 as MNHEY and CDR2 as SVGAGI. The CDR3 spans 13 residues. In DNA form, the CDR3 reads TGTGCCAGCAGTCCTGGGACTTGTGGGACCCAGTACTTC. Protein: CASSPGTCGTQYF.

In this sample, this clonotype turned up once. J is TRBJ2-1 and V is TRBV6-1; 12 nucleotides align to TRBD2. This CDR3 is 16 amino acids long. Germline assignment: CDR1 MNHNS and CDR2 SASEGT. Trimming took 3 bases from V and 9 from J; bases not matched to a gene: 9. CDR3 loop: CASSDTTSGRSGEQFF. Here the CDR3 DNA reads TGTGCCAGCAGTGACACGACTAGCGGGAGATCCGGTGAGCAGTTCTTC.

About this clonotype: A much larger clone is a single base away; this may be a read error. The chain employs TRBV6-4 and TRBJ2-1; no clear D gene. Germline assignment: CDR1 MRHNA and CDR2 SNTAGT. The CDR3 runs to 13 residues. In DNA, the CDR3 is TGTGACAGCAGTGAATTAGGGCCCGGTGAGCAGTTCTTC. This gives the protein CDSSELGPGEQFF.

To note about this clonotype: It is likely a read error, because the conserved phenylalanine at the end of the CDR3 is missing. The CDR3 nucleotides are TGCCTAGTCGACGAGCAGTTCTAC. Protein product: CLVDEQFY. The chain links TRBV29-1 to TRBJ2-1; the D is unclear. This CDR3 region has 8 residues. Looked up from germline, CDR1 is SQVTM and CDR2 is ANQGSEA.

Points on this clonotype: The junction and the germline gene differ at one end; a read error may be behind it. This chain uses TRBV11-2 with TRBJ1-1, with unresolved D. The CDR3 loop spans 14 amino acids. Per the germline V gene, CDR1 is SGHAT and CDR2 is FQNNGV. The CDR3 coding sequence is TGTGCCAACAGCTTAGACCCGAGAGACCCTGAGCCTTTCTTT. Protein: CANSLDPRDPEPFF.

Concerning this clonotype itself: At one boundary the junction diverges from the germline segment, which might be a read error. The chain combines TRBV2 with TRBJ2-5; D may be TRBD1 (7 bases). Germline assignment: CDR1 SNHLY and CDR2 FYNNEI. CDR3 length: 14 amino acids. Here the CDR3 DNA reads TGTGCCATCAGTGAAGCAGGGGGGAGAGAGACCCACTACTTC. Translated, it gives CAISEAGGRETHYF.

The V and J genes are TRBV10-3 and TRBJ1-1, with D possibly being TRBD1 (5 bases). The V end was cut by 7 bases, the J end by 1 base, with 16 bases between. CDR1 is ENHRY and CDR2 is SYGVKD in the germline V gene. The CDR3 is made up of 15 amino acids. This chain's CDR3 is CAINTPGLGNTEAFF. The CDR3 bases are TGTGCCATCAATACTCCGGGACTGGGGAACACTGAAGCTTTCTTT.

This clonotype was picked up a small number of times. CDR3 nucleotide sequence: TGTGCCATCAGTGACGGGATAGGGCCTAACGAGCAGTACTTC. Protein product: CAISDGIGPNEQYF. J is TRBJ2-7 and V is TRBV10-3; tentatively, D is TRBD2 (5 bases). V lost 3 bases and J lost 5, with 14 bases in between. This CDR3 contains 14 residues. Germline values: CDR1 ENHRY, CDR2 SYGVKD.

This clonotype was recorded many times. This sequence joins TRBV10-3 and TRBJ1-1, with D hard to call. The CDR3 loop spans 14 amino acids. V lost 4 bases to trimming and J lost 1 base, with 10 bases between them. CDR1 and CDR2 (germline): ENHRY, SYGVKD. CDR3: CAISGVGSNTEAFF. In nucleotides, the CDR3 is TGTGCCATCAGTGGGGTCGGATCGAACACTGAAGCTTTCTTT.

V and J are TRBV29-1 and TRBJ2-7; D is perhaps TRBD2 (6 bases). Germline CDR1 and CDR2: SQVTM and ANQGSEA. The CDR3 has 12 amino acids. The CDR3 DNA sequence: TGCGGCGCTGTAGGACGGGGGTACGAGCAGTACTTC. Translating it yields CGAVGRGYEQYF.

As to this clonotype: The junction does not match germline at one end; this may be a read error. This chain links TRBV10-2 with TRBJ1-6; no clear D gene. Germline loops: CDR1 WSHSY, CDR2 SAAADI. The CDR3 length is 13 residues. CDR3 nucleotides: TGCGCCAGCAGATACGGCTATAATTCACCCCTCCTCTTT. It translates to CASRYGYNSPLLF.

On this clonotype itself: The junction departs from the called germline gene at one end, perhaps through a read error. The CDR3 bases are TGTTCCAGCATTGAACTTCAGGGTAACACAGATACGCAGTATTTT. This sequence encodes CSSIELQGNTDTQYF. The rearrangement uses TRBV6-1 and TRBJ2-3; weak D call: TRBD1 (5 bases). Per germline, CDR1 MNHNS and CDR2 SASEGT. The CDR3 extends over 15 amino acids.

Remarks on this clonotype: One junction end disagrees with the germline gene, perhaps due to a read error. The chain links TRBV12-3 or TRBV12-4 to TRBJ2-2, with D perhaps TRBD1 (6 bases). The CDR3 totals 16 residues. The CDR3 sequence: CASSSGTWWNTGELFF. CDR3 sequence (DNA): TGTGCCAGCAGCTCTGGGACATGGTGGAACACCGGAGAGCTGTTTTTT.

Note on this clonotype: A much larger clone lies one base from this, so it may be a read error. This sequence joins TRBV5-1 and TRBJ2-7; D might be TRBD1 (6 bases). The germline V gene has CDR1 SGHRS and CDR2 YFSETQ. The CDR3 consists of 15 residues. The CDR3 coding sequence is TGCTCCAGCACCCCGACAGGATCGGTTTCCTACGAGCAGTACTTC. Encoded protein: CSSTPTGSVSYEQYF.

Note on this clonotype: This may be a read error, as it is one base from a much larger clone. The chain combines TRBV20-1 with TRBJ2-2; TRBD1 matches at 7 bases. Germline V gives CDR1 DFQATT, CDR2 SNEGSKA (reference sequence). The CDR3 has 16 residues. The chain's CDR3 is CSARETGFTNTGELYF. CDR3 bases: TGCAGTGCTAGGGAGACAGGGTTTACGAACACCGGGGAGCTGTATTTT.

This chain uses TRBV6-5 with TRBJ1-1; no clear D. CDR1 is MNHEY, CDR2 SVGAGI, per germline. The CDR3 is made up of 15 amino acids. CDR3 protein: CANSYSGQVSTEAFF. The CDR3 DNA reads as TGTGCTAACAGTTACAGCGGTCAGGTGTCCACTGAAGCTTTCTTT.

On this clonotype: One end of the junction varies from germline; a read error may be responsible. CDR3 coding DNA: TGTGCCACCAGCTTAGCGAGAGTATCCTACGAGCAGTACTTC. Amino acid sequence: CATSLARVSYEQYF. V gene TRBV7-9 combines with J gene TRBJ2-7; D is perhaps TRBD2 (5 bases). The CDR3 loop spans 14 amino acids. Germline assignment: CDR1 SEHNR and CDR2 FQNEAQ (reference sequence).

The genes are TRBV28 and TRBJ2-1, with a possible D match to TRBD1 (6 bases). Germline V gene lookup returns CDR1 MDHEN and CDR2 SYDVKM. The CDR3 covers 16 residues. The CDR3, as DNA: TGTAACAGCAGTCCGCTCACAGGGCGCTCCTACAATGAGCAGTTCTTC. It is translated as CNSSPLTGRSYNEQFF.

V and J are TRBV11-2 and TRBJ2-7; possibly TRBD1 for D (6 bases). Germline lookup yields CDR1 SGHAT and CDR2 FQNNGV. The CDR3 runs 14 residues. Trimming pared 1 base from V and 6 bases from J, leaving 13 bases between. DNA of the CDR3: TGTGCCAGCAGCTTAGTGGGAACAGGGATCGAGCAGTACTTC. Amino acids: CASSLVGTGIEQYF.

Points on this clonotype: This may arise from a read error, as a much more abundant clone is one base away. The rearrangement uses TRBV6-6 and TRBJ1-2, with D possibly matching TRBD1 (6 bases). V lost 10 bases, J lost 6 bases, and 12 bases lay in between. This CDR3 contains 11 residues. Germline V CDR1 and CDR2: MNHNY, SVGAGI (reference sequence). The CDR3 sequence is CATSPGDGYTF. CDR3 bases: TGTGCCACCAGCCCAGGGGATGGCTACACCTTC.

The rearrangement joins TRBV28 to TRBJ2-1; TRBD2 aligns across 12 bases. V was pared by 4 bases and J by 4 bases, with 5 bases of the junction left unmatched. CDR3 size: 16 residues. Germline CDR1 reads MDHEN; CDR2 reads SYDVKM. Here the CDR3 DNA reads TGTGCCAGCAGTTCGGCTAGCGGGAGGGATTACAATGAGCAGTTCTTC. It specifies CASSSASGRDYNEQFF.

A note on this clonotype: Germline and junction disagree at one end, which may indicate a read error. The chain couples TRBV4-1 to TRBJ2-3; 9 positions match TRBD2. The CDR3 is made up of 15 amino acids. Germline CDR1 and CDR2: MGHRA and YSYEKL. The CDR3 nucleotides read TGCGCAAGCAGCCTCCTAGCGGGAACCACAGATACGCGGTATTTT. Translated: CASSLLAGTTDTRYF.

This clonotype was counted once. Here the CDR3 omits its conserved ending phenylalanine or tryptophan, so a read error is the likely source. The chain joins TRBV11-2 to TRBJ2-1, with D tentatively TRBD2 (5 bases). CDR1 SGHAT and CDR2 FQNNGV come from the germline V gene. The length of the CDR3 is 18 residues. V lost 1 base and J lost 0, with 16 bases in between. In DNA form, the CDR3 reads TGTGCCAGCAGCTTAGCGTTTCGAGCGGAGAGCTCCTACAATGAGCAGTTCCTC. Amino acids: CASSLAFRAESSYNEQFL.

V and J are TRBV29-1 and TRBJ2-7; 7 bases align to TRBD1. Germline CDR1 and CDR2: SQVTM and ANQGSEA. After removal of 8 bases from V and 5 bases from J, the junction contained 18 bases not matched to a gene. The CDR3 is 15 amino acids. CDR3 residues: CSTIRGRQGSHEQYF. The CDR3 nucleotides read TGCAGCACAATAAGGGGGAGACAGGGTTCCCACGAGCAGTACTTC.

Regarding this clonotype: The junction does not match germline at one end; this may be a read error. The chain has TRBV11-2 and TRBJ2-3, with a weak D call TRBD2 (7 bases). Germline CDR1 reads SGHAT; CDR2 reads FQNNGV. The CDR3 totals 18 residues. For the CDR3, the DNA is TGTGCCAACAGCTTAGATGCGGGGGCCTTTCTTAGCACAGATATGCAGTATTTT. This translates into CANSLDAGAFLSTDMQYF.

Regarding this clonotype: Germline is not matched at one junction end, which may reflect a read error. V gene TRBV9 combines with J gene TRBJ2-3; 10 bases align to TRBD2. The CDR3 is 16 residues long. Germline V gives CDR1 SGDLS, CDR2 YYNGEE. The CDR3 loop is CTSSVRPSGSLETQYF. The CDR3 DNA sequence: TGCACCAGCAGCGTTCGGCCTAGCGGGAGTCTTGAGACGCAGTATTTT.

Turning to this clonotype: Its ends do not fully match the called genes, so a read error is possible. The chain is built from TRBV5-5 and TRBJ2-1, with 14 bases that match TRBD2. The CDR3 runs 17 residues. Germline loops: CDR1 SGHKS, CDR2 YYEKEE (reference sequence). DNA of the CDR3: TGTGCTAGCAGCTTGCTCCCGGGGACTAGCGGGAGAGGTGAGCAGTTCTTC. Its translation: CASSLLPGTSGRGEQFF.

Of note for this clonotype: A much larger clone lies a single base off, so this may be a read error. The chain employs TRBV10-3 and TRBJ2-5, with D maybe TRBD2 (5 bases). CDR3 length equals 12 residues. CDR1 and CDR2 from the germline V gene are ENHRY and SYGVKD. This CDR3 is CAPSSSGEIQYF. DNA of the CDR3: TGTGCCCCTTCCTCGAGCGGAGAGATCCAGTACTTC.

On this clonotype itself: At one end the junction does not follow the germline gene, possibly because of a read error. The chain couples TRBV6-5 to TRBJ2-1, with 7 bases that match TRBD1. Looked up from germline, CDR1 is MNHEY and CDR2 is SVGAGI. The CDR3 has 13 amino acids. The CDR3 reads CASVVKGANEEFF. In DNA form, the CDR3 reads TGTGCCAGCGTAGTTAAGGGGGCTAATGAGGAGTTCTTC.

In its sample, this clonotype was seen many times. The chain carries TRBV6-6 and TRBJ2-3, with D possibly matching TRBD1 (5 bases). The germline gives CDR1 MNHNY, CDR2 SVGAGI (reference sequence). V was trimmed by 7 bases and J by 2 bases, leaving 13 bases between them. The length of the CDR3 is 14 residues. The CDR3 protein is CASTEDSTTDTQYF. As DNA, the CDR3 is TGTGCCAGCACCGAAGACAGTACCACAGATACGCAGTATTTT.